Each of the 29 T cell receptor beta chains below was sequenced from the same sample in a study of identical twins. TCRdb recomputed calls from the 5' RACE reads with MiXCR, one row per CDR3 protein. This table has 650,000 to 750,000 distinct CDR3 sequences, 20% to 25% appearing once. The same sample was also studied in work on T cells expressing NK-cell markers.

Sequences were obtained from PBMCs. Source of these receptors: a woman younger than 30 in good health.

In this sample, this clonotype turned up a few times. V gene TRBV15 combines with J gene TRBJ2-7, with D uncertain. Germline assignment: CDR1 LNHNV and CDR2 YYDKDF (reference sequence). V lost 5 bases and J 4 bases, leaving 9 bases between the germline ends. The CDR3 length is 12 residues. The CDR3 loop reads CATSSTDYEQYF. CDR3 bases: TGTGCCACCAGCTCGACGGATTACGAGCAGTACTTC. The full variable domain, with the rest looked up from reference TRBV15 and TRBJ2-7, is DAMVIQNPRYQVTQFGKPVTLSCSQTLNHNVMYWYQQKSSQAPKLLFHYYDKDFNNEADTPDNFQSRRPNTSFCFLDIRSPGLGDTAMYLCATSSTDYEQYFGPGTRLTVT.

This clonotype was picked up a small number of times. The rearrangement links TRBV12-3 or TRBV12-4 to TRBJ2-5; the D is unclear. CDR3 length equals 14 residues. The V end was cut by 1 base, the J end by 2 bases, with 8 bases between. CDR3 protein: CASSLDLFQETQYF. DNA of the CDR3: TGTGCCAGCAGTTTAGATCTGTTTCAAGAGACCCAGTACTTC.

This clonotype was detected only once. The chain joins TRBV5-1 to TRBJ2-7; 10 bases align to TRBD1. Trimming cost V 3 bases and J 5 bases; bases outside gene matches: 5. Germline V gene sequence: CDR1 SGHRS, CDR2 YFSETQ. The CDR3 has 14 residues. CDR3 amino acids: CASSWGGQGDEQYF. The CDR3 DNA reads as TGCGCCAGCAGCTGGGGCGGACAGGGGGACGAGCAGTACTTC.

The rearrangement uses TRBV10-1 and TRBJ2-7; a possible D gene is TRBD2 (6 bases). Germline V gives CDR1 WNHNN, CDR2 SYGVQD (reference sequence). The CDR3 sequence is 14 residues long. Trimming pared 6 bases from V and 5 bases from J, leaving 17 bases between. The CDR3 bases are TGCGCCAGCAGGCCGGGACTCACCTCGGACGAGCAGTACTTC. This encodes CASRPGLTSDEQYF.

The chain joins TRBV15 to TRBJ2-7, with TRBD1 identical over 9 bases. The CDR3 is 14 residues long. Per the germline V gene, CDR1 is LNHNV and CDR2 is YYDKDF (reference sequence). Trimming took 1 base from V and 3 from J; bases not matched to a gene: 1. Here the CDR3 DNA reads TGTGCCACCAGCAGAGGACAGGGGGACTACGAGCAGTACTTC. It translates to CATSRGQGDYEQYF.

The table lists this clonotype with a few counts. The chain recombines TRBV20-1 with TRBJ2-7; 9 bases align to TRBD1. Germline values: CDR1 DFQATT, CDR2 SNEGSKA (reference sequence). The CDR3 length is 15 residues. After removal of 5 bases from V and 5 bases from J, the junction contained 13 bases not matched to a gene. In nucleotides, the CDR3 is TGCAGTGCTGGCAGTCCGGGACAGGGAATAAACGAGCAGTACTTC. This sequence encodes CSAGSPGQGINEQYF.

This clonotype has ten or more counts. The rearrangement uses TRBV29-1 and TRBJ1-1; 8 positions agree with TRBD1. This CDR3 has 11 amino acids. V was clipped by 4 bases and J by 10 bases; unmatched bases: 5. CDR1 SQVTM and CDR2 ANQGSEA come from the germline V gene. This CDR3 is CSVAEQGGAFF. CDR3 DNA: TGCAGCGTTGCCGAACAGGGGGGAGCTTTCTTT.

This clonotype was observed a handful of times. The CDR3 sequence: CASSYSGQGHEQFF. In nucleotides, the CDR3 is TGTGCCAGCAGTTACTCCGGACAGGGCCATGAGCAGTTCTTC. The rearrangement links TRBV6-5 to TRBJ2-1, with 8 bases fitting TRBD1. With 0 bases clipped from V and 8 bases from J, the junction kept 3 bases outside the gene matches. CDR1 is MNHEY and CDR2 is SVGAGI in the germline V gene. The CDR3 contains 14 residues.

This clonotype occurred a few times. This sequence joins TRBV30 and TRBJ2-1; TRBD2 agrees at 8 bases. Trimming at V came to 0 bases and at J to 8 bases, leaving 15 bases not matched to a gene. This CDR3 spans 17 amino acids. The germline V gene has CDR1 GTSNPN and CDR2 SVGIG (reference sequence). CDR3 protein: CAWSVIKWREASHEQFF. The CDR3 DNA is TGTGCCTGGAGTGTAATAAAATGGCGGGAGGCAAGCCATGAGCAGTTCTTC. Full variable domain (missing parts from reference TRBV30 and TRBJ2-1): SQTIHQWPATLVQPVGSPLSLECTVEGTSNPNLYWYRQAAGRGLQLLFYSVGIGQISSEVPQNLSASRPQDRQFILSSKKLLLSDSGFYLCAWSVIKWREASHEQFFGPGTRLTVL.

This clonotype occurred a few times. The genes are TRBV3-1 and TRBJ2-1; D gene unclear. CDR1 is LGHDT and CDR2 is YNNKEL in the germline V gene (reference sequence). Trimming removed 1 base at V and 8 bases at J, with 12 bases between. This CDR3 is built from 14 residues. This CDR3 is CASSQVLAGHEQFF. CDR3 DNA: TGTGCCAGCAGCCAAGTTCTCGCCGGACATGAGCAGTTCTTC.

V gene TRBV6-6 combines with J gene TRBJ1-1, with D uncertain. The CDR3 covers 11 residues. Germline CDR1 MNHNY, CDR2 SVGAGI (reference sequence). With 10 bases removed from V and 7 bases from J, the gap between germline ends came to 13 bases. The CDR3 protein is CAIFGGVEAFF. The CDR3, as DNA: TGTGCCATTTTTGGAGGAGTTGAAGCTTTCTTT.

The chain combines TRBV6-5 with TRBJ2-3; D remains ambiguous. V shed 5 bases and J shed 9 bases, with 9 bases lying between them. The CDR3 sequence is 11 residues long. Looked up from germline, CDR1 is MNHEY and CDR2 is SVGAGI. The CDR3 sequence is CASSAFQTQYF. The CDR3 coding sequence is TGTGCCAGCAGTGCTTTCCAAACGCAGTATTTT.

This clonotype was counted at least ten times. V usage is TRBV24-1 and J usage is TRBJ2-2, with 8 bases matching TRBD1. The CDR3 runs to 15 residues. V trimming: 2 bases; J trimming: 7 bases; junction bases outside the gene matches: 5. In germline, CDR1 is KGHDR, CDR2 SFDVKD. The CDR3 is CATSDSGGQIGELFF. The CDR3, as DNA: TGTGCCACCAGTGATTCAGGGGGCCAAATCGGGGAGCTGTTTTTT.

The chain links TRBV6-5 to TRBJ2-3; the D gene is possibly TRBD2 (6 bases). From germline, CDR1 is MNHEY and CDR2 SVGAGI. V was shortened by 2 bases and J by 2 bases, with 20 bases between the two germline ends. There are 18 residues in the CDR3. In DNA form, the CDR3 reads TGTGCCAGCAGTTACGATTCGCGGGGCCAGGGCAACACAGATACGCAGTATTTT. Protein sequence: CASSYDSRGQGNTDTQYF.

The chain couples TRBV5-5 to TRBJ2-5, with D unclear. This CDR3 comprises 14 residues. Germline CDR1 reads SGHKS; CDR2 reads YYEKEE (reference sequence). V was shortened by 0 bases and J by 5 bases, with 11 bases between the two germline ends. CDR3 nucleotides: TGTGCCAGCAGCTTGGAAGCAGGATGGGAGACCCAGTACTTC. Translating gives CASSLEAGWETQYF.

V usage is TRBV7-2 and J usage is TRBJ2-2, with 7 bases fitting TRBD1. Trimming at V came to 2 bases and at J to 6 bases, leaving 6 bases not matched to a gene. Germline loops: CDR1 SGHTA, CDR2 FQGNSA. CDR3 length equals 15 residues. The CDR3 DNA sequence: TGTGCCAGCAGCTTAAACAGGGGTAGTTCCGGGGAGCTGTTTTTT. Residues: CASSLNRGSSGELFF.

This chain uses TRBV5-6 with TRBJ1-6; D is perhaps TRBD1 (5 bases). V lost 4 bases, J lost 9 bases, and 14 bases lay in between. The CDR3 is 14 residues long. In germline, CDR1 is SGHDT, CDR2 YYEEEE. CDR3: CASSPVPGRSPLHF. The CDR3 DNA reads as TGTGCCAGCAGCCCTGTCCCAGGGCGTTCACCCCTCCACTTT.

This clonotype has only a few counts. V gene TRBV4-3 combines with J gene TRBJ2-7, with a tentative D call TRBD1 (6 bases). V was cut by 3 bases and J by 2 bases, with 23 bases left in between. Germline-derived CDR1 and CDR2 are LGHNA and YSLEER. This CDR3 is built from 18 residues. In DNA form, the CDR3 reads TGCGCCAGCAGCCAGGTACCGGGACCCAGGGGTGGTGCCTACGAGCAGTACTTC. Its protein is CASSQVPGPRGGAYEQYF.

This chain uses TRBV20-1 with TRBJ2-1, with TRBD2 as a possible D gene (6 bases). Looked up from germline, CDR1 is DFQATT and CDR2 is SNEGSKA (reference sequence). Trimming pared 1 base from V and 7 bases from J, leaving 20 bases between. The CDR3 consists of 16 residues. The chain's CDR3 is CSARGGFGGIHNEQFF. CDR3 DNA sequence: TGCAGTGCTAGAGGGGGTTTTGGCGGGATTCATAATGAGCAGTTCTTC.

The rearrangement joins TRBV6-5 to TRBJ2-7; the match to TRBD2 covers 8 bases. CDR1 and CDR2 (germline): MNHEY, SVGAGI. Trimming removed 6 bases from V and 0 bases from J; junction bases left unmatched: 7. The CDR3 has 15 residues. The CDR3 spells CASRLAGSSSYEQYF. CDR3 coding DNA: TGTGCCAGCAGATTAGCGGGGTCGAGCTCCTACGAGCAGTACTTC.

The V gene is TRBV3-1, the J gene TRBJ2-7, with D unclear. This CDR3 comprises 13 residues. CDR1 is LGHDT, CDR2 YNNKEL, per germline (reference sequence). Deletions cut 3 bases from V and 0 bases from J, with 6 bases between. CDR3 sequence (DNA): TGTGCCAGCAGCCACGGTATCTCCTACGAGCAGTACTTC. Protein: CASSHGISYEQYF.

This clonotype has ten or more counts. The CDR3 DNA follows: TGTGCCAGCAGACTTGGGACAGGAGCAAGCTCCTATAATTCACCCCTCCACTTT. Protein product: CASRLGTGASSYNSPLHF. J is TRBJ1-6 and V is TRBV12-3 or TRBV12-4; TRBD1 matches 8 bases. The CDR3 is 18 residues long. Trimming took 6 bases from V and 0 from J; bases not matched to a gene: 10.

V is TRBV12-3 or TRBV12-4 and J is TRBJ2-6; the D call may be TRBD1 or TRBD2 (5 bases each). V was cut by 8 bases and J by 0 bases, with 11 bases left in between. The CDR3 runs to 15 residues. This chain's CDR3 is CASGGTGSGANVLTF. The DNA of the CDR3 is TGTGCCAGCGGGGGTACAGGCTCTGGGGCCAACGTCCTGACTTTC.

The DNA for the CDR3 is TGCGCCAGCAGCACTGGGACTAGCGGGAGTATGAGTGAGCAGTTCTTC. It yields the protein CASSTGTSGSMSEQFF. The gene calls are TRBV5-1 and TRBJ2-1; 14 bases agree with TRBD2. Germline V gene lookup returns CDR1 SGHRS and CDR2 YFSETQ. The CDR3 is 16 residues long. The junction had 9 bases not matched to a gene; V was cut back by 4 bases and J by 9 bases.

J is TRBJ2-1 and V is TRBV12-3 or TRBV12-4; D is unclear. This CDR3 is built from 15 residues. V lost 5 bases and J 6 bases, leaving 17 bases between the germline ends. The CDR3 loop is CASSPPWSLANEQFF. The DNA of the CDR3 is TGTGCCAGCAGTCCTCCCTGGAGTCTTGCCAATGAGCAGTTCTTC.

This clonotype has more than one count but fewer than ten. The chain carries TRBV7-8 and TRBJ2-1; 11 bases agree with TRBD2. The V and J ends lost 5 bases and 5 bases, in that order; junction bases with no gene match: 11. The CDR3 sequence is 17 residues long. Germline assignment: CDR1 SGHVS and CDR2 FQNEAQ. The DNA for the CDR3 is TGTGCCAGCAGCCCAACTAGCGGGGGTTCCATGCACAATGAGCAGTTCTTC. It translates to CASSPTSGGSMHNEQFF. The full variable domain, its missing parts supplied by reference TRBV7-8 and TRBJ2-1, is GAGVSQSPRYKVAKRGQDVALRCDPISGHVSLFWYQQALGQGPEFLTYFQNEAQLDKSGLPSDRFFAERPEGSVSTLKIQRTQQEDSAVYLCASSPTSGGSMHNEQFFGPGTRLTVL.

The chain uses TRBV5-1 and TRBJ2-1; 7 bases match TRBD1. There are 15 residues in the CDR3. CDR1 and CDR2 (germline): SGHRS, YFSETQ. With 7 bases clipped from V and 7 bases from J, the junction kept 14 bases outside the gene matches. In DNA form, the CDR3 reads TGCGCCAGCGCCAGACAGGGTATTGGCCGAAATGAGCAGTTCTTC. It encodes CASARQGIGRNEQFF. The entire variable domain, with the rest obtained from reference TRBV5-1 and TRBJ2-1, is as follows: KAGVTQTPRYLIKTRGQQVTLSCSPISGHRSVSWYQQTPGQGLQFLFEYFSETQRNKGNFPGRFSGRQFSNSRSEMNVSTLELGDSALYLCASARQGIGRNEQFFGPGTRLTVL.

This clonotype was seen more than once but under ten times. This chain joins TRBV27 and TRBJ2-3; D ambiguous. The CDR3 covers 12 residues. Trimming stripped 6 bases from V and 1 base from J, with 5 bases between. Per germline, CDR1 MNHEY and CDR2 SMNVEV (reference sequence). The CDR3 protein is CASRQRTDTQYF. The CDR3, as DNA: TGTGCCAGCAGACAGCGCACAGATACGCAGTATTTT.

This sequence joins TRBV20-1 and TRBJ2-3, with D perhaps matching TRBD2 (5 bases). The CDR3 spans 15 residues. Per the germline V gene, CDR1 is DFQATT and CDR2 is SNEGSKA (reference sequence). The V end was cut by 3 bases, the J end by 6 bases, with 19 bases between. The CDR3 here is CSARNERRAIDTQYF. The CDR3 DNA reads TGCAGTGCTAGGAACGAACGGCGGGCCATTGATACGCAGTATTTT.